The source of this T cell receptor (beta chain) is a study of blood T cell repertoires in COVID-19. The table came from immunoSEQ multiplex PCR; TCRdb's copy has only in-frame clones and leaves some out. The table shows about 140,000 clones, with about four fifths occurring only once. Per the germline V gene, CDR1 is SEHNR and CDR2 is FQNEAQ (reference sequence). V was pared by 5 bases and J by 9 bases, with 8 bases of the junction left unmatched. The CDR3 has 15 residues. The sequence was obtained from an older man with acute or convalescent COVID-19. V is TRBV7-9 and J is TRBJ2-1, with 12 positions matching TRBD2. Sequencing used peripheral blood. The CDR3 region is CASSTMTSGGFEQFF. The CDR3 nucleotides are TGTGCCAGCAGCACAATGACTAGCGGGGGATTTGAGCAGTTCTTC. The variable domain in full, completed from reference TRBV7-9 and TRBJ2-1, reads DTGVSQNPRHKITKRGQNVTFRCDPISEHNRLYWYRQTLGQGPEFLTYFQNEAQLEKSRLLSDRFSAERPKGSFSTLEIQRTEQGDSAMYLCASSTMTSGGFEQFFGPGTRLTVL.